Shown below are 21 T cell receptor beta chains from a single sample sequenced in a study of identifying expanded T cells in peripheral blood (dated by TCRdb to between 2018 and 2021). The library was produced with the immunoSEQ multiplex PCR assay. As stored in TCRdb, this immuneACCESS dataset retains in-frame rearrangements with V and J assigned. A fraction of the clones does not appear; measured against another copy, unresolved V genes explain less than half of the discrepancy, and the remainder lacks a known reason. Counted in this sample were approximately 100,000 clones; 87% of them appeared once. The ten biggest clones cover roughly 17% of the sample. Sequencing used blood. These receptors were collected from a person between 18 and 69 years old in good health.

This chain connects TRBV7-9 to TRBJ2-7; 8 positions agree with TRBD1. The germline CDR1 and CDR2 sequences are SEHNR and FQNEAQ (reference sequence). The CDR3 contains 16 residues. The trim removed 5 bases at V and 2 bases at J, leaving 11 bases unmatched. The CDR3 bases are TGTGCCAGCAGCCCGACCCTGGGACAGGAGACCTACGAGCAGTACTTC. This encodes CASSPTLGQETYEQYF. Drawing the rest from reference TRBV7-9 and TRBJ2-7, the complete variable domain is DTGVSQNPRHKITKRGQNVTFRCDPISEHNRLYWYRQTLGQGPEFLTYFQNEAQLEKSRLLSDRFSAERPKGSFSTLEIQRTEQGDSAMYLCASSPTLGQETYEQYFGPGTRLTVT.

This chain connects TRBV30 to TRBJ2-2, with D possibly called TRBD1 or TRBD2 (5 bases each). There are 16 residues in the CDR3. CDR1 and CDR2 from the germline V gene are GTSNPN and SVGIG (reference sequence). Trimming took off 1 base at V and 1 base at J, with 13 bases between the two ends. The CDR3 sequence: CAWSAAGDGNTGELFF. CDR3 nucleotide sequence: TGTGCCTGGAGTGCCGCCGGGGACGGGAACACCGGGGAGCTGTTTTTT.

This rearrangement joins TRBV27 to TRBJ2-7, with TRBD2 as a possible D gene (7 bases). The V gene lost 7 bases and the J gene lost 5 bases, with 12 bases spanning the gap. CDR1 and CDR2 (germline): MNHEY, SMNVEV (reference sequence). The CDR3 runs 12 residues. DNA of the CDR3: TGTGCCAGCATGGGGGGGCCCCACGAGCAGTACTTC. It specifies CASMGGPHEQYF.

This chain uses TRBV29-1 with TRBJ2-5; weak D call: TRBD1 (6 bases). Trimming took off 7 bases at V and 1 base at J, with 10 bases between the two ends. CDR3 size: 12 residues. Germline V CDR1 and CDR2: SQVTM, ANQGSEA. The CDR3 sequence: CSAGTSQETQYF. The CDR3 DNA reads as TGCAGCGCCGGGACATCCCAAGAGACCCAGTACTTC.

The rearrangement links TRBV19 to TRBJ1-1, with D possibly matching TRBD1 (5 bases). Trimming removed 9 bases from V and 5 bases from J, with 16 bases in between. Germline V gene lookup returns CDR1 LNHDA and CDR2 SQIVND (reference sequence). This CDR3 is built from 13 residues. CDR3 sequence reads: CASRLGLGTEAFF. The CDR3 region has the DNA TGTGCCAGCCGCTTGGGGCTTGGTACTGAAGCTTTCTTT.

V gene TRBV9 combines with J gene TRBJ1-2, with 8 positions matching TRBD1. CDR1 and CDR2 (germline): SGDLS, YYNGEE. The ends lost 4 bases at V and 12 bases at J; junction bases unmatched: 8. CDR3 size: 12 residues. The CDR3, as DNA: TGTGCCAGCAGCCCATGGACAGGGAACGACACCTTC. Amino acids: CASSPWTGNDTF.

In DNA form, the CDR3 reads TGTGCCAGCAGTTACTCGAGGGGGGCAGGTGAAAAACTGTTTTTT. Translating it yields CASSYSRGAGEKLFF. This chain joins TRBV6-5 and TRBJ1-4; D is perhaps TRBD1 (6 bases). Between the trimmed V and J ends, which lost 0 bases and 7 bases, there was a span of 12 bases. CDR1 is MNHEY, CDR2 SVGAGI, per germline. This CDR3 contains 15 residues.

The J gene is TRBJ1-1, the V gene TRBV20-1; the D is unclear. V was trimmed by 1 base and J by 8 bases, leaving 8 bases between them. Germline V gives CDR1 DFQATT, CDR2 SNEGSKA (reference sequence). This CDR3 region has 11 residues. The CDR3 spells CSARGRAEAFF. The CDR3 coding sequence is TGCAGTGCTAGAGGGCGGGCAGAAGCTTTCTTT.

The V and J genes are TRBV19 and TRBJ2-7, with D possibly being TRBD1 or TRBD2 (5 bases each). V lost 3 bases and J 2 bases, leaving 20 bases between the germline ends. CDR1 and CDR2 (germline): LNHDA, SQIVND (reference sequence). The length of the CDR3 is 17 residues. The CDR3 DNA reads as TGTGCCAGTAGTATCTCGGTCGGGACCACCAGTCCCTACGAGCAGTACTTC. Its translation is CASSISVGTTSPYEQYF.

This clone was seen just once. V is TRBV5-6 and J is TRBJ2-1; D call uncertain. The CDR3 has 13 amino acids. Trimming took 0 bases from V and 8 from J, leaving 9 bases between them. In germline, CDR1 is SGHDT, CDR2 YYEEEE. The CDR3 here is CASSLGSGHEQFF. Written as DNA, the CDR3 is TGTGCCAGCAGCTTGGGCTCGGGCCATGAGCAGTTCTTC.

The chain carries TRBV20-1 and TRBJ1-2; D may be TRBD1 (5 bases). V was clipped by 6 bases and J by 10 bases, with 15 bases between them. Germline CDR1 is DFQATT and CDR2 is SNEGSKA (reference sequence). The CDR3 extends over 11 amino acids. The CDR3 DNA sequence: TGCAGTGCCACGGGGGGGATCGCCTACACCTTC. The encoded protein is CSATGGIAYTF.

The V and J genes are TRBV13 and TRBJ1-1; TRBD1 matches at 9 bases. Germline V gene lookup returns CDR1 PRHDT and CDR2 FYEKMQ (reference sequence). The CDR3 contains 15 residues. Trimming at V came to 4 bases and at J to 0 bases, leaving 3 bases not matched to a gene. In DNA, the CDR3 is TGTGCCAGCAGCTACGGACAGGGGATGAACACTGAAGCTTTCTTT. Residues: CASSYGQGMNTEAFF.

The DNA for the CDR3 is TGTGCCAGCAGTTCCCCCGAGTGGGTCACTAACTATGGCTACACCTTC. Amino acid sequence: CASSSPEWVTNYGYTF. The chain employs TRBV6-6 and TRBJ1-2; D remains ambiguous. The V and J ends lost 4 bases and 0 bases respectively, with 15 bases between them. The CDR3 is 16 amino acids. Germline V gives CDR1 MNHNY, CDR2 SVGAGI (reference sequence).

CDR3 in DNA: TGTGCCAGCAGTTTTGAGGGAATGAACACTGAAGCTTTCTTT. Its translation: CASSFEGMNTEAFF. V and J are TRBV28 and TRBJ1-1, with D unclear. Germline CDR1 reads MDHEN; CDR2 reads SYDVKM. The CDR3 spans 14 residues. Trimming took 3 bases from V and 0 from J, leaving 8 bases between them. Supplemented by reference TRBV28 and TRBJ1-1, the full variable domain reads DVKVTQSSRYLVKRTGEKVFLECVQDMDHENMFWYRQDPGLGLRLIYFSYDVKMKEKGDIPEGYSVSREKKERFSLILESASTNQTSMYLCASSFEGMNTEAFFGQGTRLTVV.

This clone was seen only a few times. This chain links TRBV7-9 with TRBJ2-7, with a weak D call TRBD1 (6 bases). CDR3 length: 15 residues. V lost 2 bases to trimming and J lost 5 bases, with 16 bases between them. Germline V gene lookup returns CDR1 SEHNR and CDR2 FQNEAQ (reference sequence). The CDR3 region has the DNA TGTGCCAGCAGCTTAAGGGGTCAGGGGCGTGACGAGCAGTACTTC. This encodes CASSLRGQGRDEQYF.

J is TRBJ1-1 and V is TRBV7-9; D is perhaps TRBD1 (5 bases). Germline CDR1 is SEHNR and CDR2 is FQNEAQ (reference sequence). The V end lost 3 bases, the J end lost 2 bases, and 7 bases lay between the germline ends. The CDR3 totals 13 residues. CDR3 in amino acids: CASSLGDNTEAFF. CDR3 coding DNA: TGTGCCAGCAGCTTGGGGGATAACACTGAAGCTTTCTTT.

The rearrangement joins TRBV9 to TRBJ1-1; 7 bases map to TRBD1. The CDR3 covers 13 residues. Germline CDR1 SGDLS, CDR2 YYNGEE. Unmatched junction bases numbered 3, after V lost 2 bases and J lost 5 bases. CDR3 region: CASSVTGRTEAFF. CDR3 DNA: TGTGCCAGCAGCGTGACAGGGAGGACTGAAGCTTTCTTT.

This clone was counted between two and nine times. CDR3 protein: CASSVTGMNTEAFF. CDR3 sequence (DNA): TGTGCCAGCAGCGTAACAGGGATGAACACTGAAGCTTTCTTT. This sequence joins TRBV9 and TRBJ1-1; a possible D gene is TRBD1 (6 bases). Germline V gene lookup returns CDR1 SGDLS and CDR2 YYNGEE. CDR3 length: 14 amino acids. V lost 1 base and J lost 0, with 7 bases in between.

This clone was seen a single time. This chain connects TRBV30 to TRBJ2-5; 8 bases match TRBD2. CDR1 is GTSNPN and CDR2 is SVGIG in the germline V gene (reference sequence). J lost 10 bases, V lost 0 bases, and 7 bases had no gene match. This CDR3 contains 13 residues. CDR3 sequence reads: CAWSVLSGGFQYF. The CDR3 DNA follows: TGTGCCTGGAGTGTACTAAGCGGGGGTTTCCAGTACTTC.

The chain couples TRBV4-3 to TRBJ2-5; 9 nucleotides agree with TRBD2. After removal of 0 bases from V and 7 bases from J, the junction contained 6 bases not matched to a gene. Germline loops: CDR1 LGHNA, CDR2 YSLEER. The CDR3 has 15 residues. The CDR3 region has the DNA TGCGCCAGCAGCCAAGAGGCGGGGGGGCCTGGGACCCAGTACTTC. It specifies CASSQEAGGPGTQYF.

The V gene is TRBV2, the J gene TRBJ1-6; 7 bases are a match to TRBD1. Germline V lookup: CDR1 SNHLY, CDR2 FYNNEI. The CDR3 totals 18 residues. With V trimmed by 2 bases and J by 0 bases, 7 bases remained unmatched. As DNA, the CDR3 is TGTGCCAGCAGTGAACGTTTCAGGGGGAGCTCCTATAATTCACCCCTCCACTTT. It specifies CASSERFRGSSYNSPLHF.